Listed below are T cell receptor beta chains from one sample, sequenced in a study of T cell clonotyping in hematopoietic cell transplantation. Clones were sequenced by immunoSEQ multiplex PCR, and TCRdb holds only the in-frame ones, with some missing. Among 25,000 to 30,000 clones listed, roughly 88% were seen once. The sample was peripheral blood mononuclear cells, taken before stem cell transplant. The receptors originated from a woman aged 55-69 years with acute myeloid leukemia. Some clones in this sample may be carry-over from other donors' samples. Each CDR3 is given with its conserved first and last residue. The D gene is left open where the match is weak. Some rows have no size entry. The others give once, few or many, or a class for an expanded clone.

CDR3 DNA: TGTGCCAGCAGTTACTCGGGGGCTGGTGAGACCCAGTACTTC
CDR3 protein: CASSYSGAGETQYF
J gene: TRBJ2-5
D gene: .
clone size: .
V gene: TRBV6-5

CDR3 DNA: TGTGCCAGCACCGAAAGGCAGTACGAGCAGTACTTC
CDR3 protein: CASTERQYEQYF
J gene: TRBJ2-7
D gene: .
clone size: .
V gene: TRBV2

CDR3 DNA: TGTGCCAGCAGCGTAGAGGAGGGTCGGAGGGACGAGCAGTACTTC
CDR3 protein: CASSVEEGRRDEQYF
J gene: TRBJ2-7
D gene: .
clone size: .
V gene: TRBV9

CDR3 DNA: TGTGCCAGCAGCCGACAGGGGTTCCTGAATTCACCCCTCCACTTT
CDR3 protein: CASSRQGFLNSPLHF
J gene: TRBJ1-6
D gene: TRBD1
clone size: .
V gene: TRBV7-2

CDR3 DNA: TGTGCCAGCAGTGGGGAGGGGTACTATGGCTACACCTTC
CDR3 protein: CASSGEGYYGYTF
J gene: TRBJ1-2
D gene: .
clone size: once
V gene: TRBV28

CDR3 DNA: TGTGCCAGCAGTCCGGGGCCGGATTACAATGAGCAGTTCTTC
CDR3 protein: CASSPGPDYNEQFF
J gene: TRBJ2-1
D gene: .
clone size: .
V gene: TRBV7-8

CDR3 DNA: TGCGCCAGCAGCCGCACCGGGACAGGGGAAGAGACCCAGTACTTC
CDR3 protein: CASSRTGTGEETQYF
J gene: TRBJ2-5
D gene: TRBD1
clone size: once
V gene: TRBV4-1

CDR3 DNA: TGTGCCAGCAGCTTGGGACAGGGGTTAAATGAGCAGTTCTTC
CDR3 protein: CASSLGQGLNEQFF
J gene: TRBJ2-1
D gene: TRBD1
clone size: once
V gene: TRBV7-2

CDR3 DNA: TGCAGTGGGCAGCACCAAGAGACCCAGTACTTC
CDR3 protein: CSGQHQETQYF
J gene: TRBJ2-5
D gene: .
clone size: .
V gene: TRBV20-1

CDR3 DNA: TGCGCCAGCAGCTTGGAGGACGGGGTGACAGTGGAGCAGTACTTC
CDR3 protein: CASSLEDGVTVEQYF
J gene: TRBJ2-7
D gene: .
clone size: .
V gene: TRBV5-1

CDR3 DNA: TGTGCCAGCAGCGCTATAGCGGGAGGGCGGGGCACAGATACGCAGTATTTT
CDR3 protein: CASSAIAGGRGTDTQYF
J gene: TRBJ2-3
D gene: TRBD2
clone size: once
V gene: TRBV2

CDR3 DNA: TGTGCCAGCAGCCAAGGTGCCCTTCTAGCGGGACCTCACAATGAGCAGTTCTTC
CDR3 protein: CASSQGALLAGPHNEQFF
J gene: TRBJ2-1
D gene: TRBD2
clone size: .
V gene: TRBV4-2

CDR3 DNA: TGTGCCAGCCGGAGGGGGGGGTTGAACACTGAAGCTTTCTTT
CDR3 protein: CASRRGGLNTEAFF
J gene: TRBJ1-1
D gene: .
clone size: once
V gene: TRBV27

CDR3 DNA: TGCGCCAGCAGCTGGGGCCAGTGGAACGAGCAGTACTTC
CDR3 protein: CASSWGQWNEQYF
J gene: TRBJ2-7
D gene: .
clone size: .
V gene: TRBV5-1

CDR3 DNA: TGTGCCAGCAGCTTGGGGACAGGGGGCTACTATGGCTACACCTTC
CDR3 protein: CASSLGTGGYYGYTF
J gene: TRBJ1-2
D gene: TRBD1
clone size: .
V gene: TRBV5-4

CDR3 DNA: TGTGCCAGCAGCCCTGGGGGATACTACAATGAGCAGTTCTTC
CDR3 protein: CASSPGGYYNEQFF
J gene: TRBJ2-1
D gene: .
clone size: once
V gene: TRBV6-5

CDR3 DNA: TGTGCCAGCAGCTCCTCGTCAGGGGAGAATCAGCCCCAGCATTTT
CDR3 protein: CASSSSSGENQPQHF
J gene: TRBJ1-5
D gene: .
clone size: .
V gene: TRBV11-3

CDR3 DNA: TGTGCCAGTAGAGAGTACAACTATAATTCACCCCTCCACTTT
CDR3 protein: CASREYNYNSPLHF
J gene: TRBJ1-6
D gene: .
clone size: .
V gene: TRBV19

CDR3 DNA: TGTGCCAGCAGCTTAGAGGGGCGGAACAATGAGCAGTTCTTC
CDR3 protein: CASSLEGRNNEQFF
J gene: TRBJ2-1
D gene: .
clone size: .
V gene: TRBV7-6

CDR3 DNA: TGTGCCAGCAGTTCGAACCCGACTGGGGCCAACGTCCTGACTTTC
CDR3 protein: CASSSNPTGANVLTF
J gene: TRBJ2-6
D gene: .
clone size: few
V gene: TRBV2

CDR3 DNA: TGTGCCAGCAGCCTCCGTCGGGCCACAGATACGCAGTATTTT
CDR3 protein: CASSLRRATDTQYF
J gene: TRBJ2-3
D gene: .
clone size: .
V gene: TRBV6-5

CDR3 DNA: TGTGCCAGCGGAGGAAGGGACAATTCACCCCTCCACTTT
CDR3 protein: CASGGRDNSPLHF
J gene: TRBJ1-6
D gene: .
clone size: .
V gene: TRBV6-6

CDR3 DNA: TGTGCCAGCAGCAAAAGGGTTTCCCCGTACACTGAAGCTTTCTTT
CDR3 protein: CASSKRVSPYTEAFF
J gene: TRBJ1-1
D gene: .
clone size: .
V gene: TRBV13

CDR3 DNA: TGTGCCAGCAGCGTCGACATCGGGGAGCTGTTTTTT
CDR3 protein: CASSVDIGELFF
J gene: TRBJ2-2
D gene: .
clone size: .
V gene: TRBV9

CDR3 DNA: TGTGCCAGTAAGCCGGGACAGGCCGGAGAGACCCAGTACTTC
CDR3 protein: CASKPGQAGETQYF
J gene: TRBJ2-5
D gene: TRBD1
clone size: .
V gene: TRBV19

CDR3 DNA: TGTGCCAGTAGTATGGACAGGGGTTCCCTCGAGCAGTACTTC
CDR3 protein: CASSMDRGSLEQYF
J gene: TRBJ2-7
D gene: TRBD1
clone size: .
V gene: TRBV19

CDR3 DNA: TGTGCCAGCGGCTACGGCTATGAGCAGTTCTTC
CDR3 protein: CASGYGYEQFF
J gene: TRBJ2-1
D gene: .
clone size: .
V gene: TRBV25-1

CDR3 DNA: TGTGCCAGTAGTGGGGAAACCTACGAGCAGTACTTC
CDR3 protein: CASSGETYEQYF
J gene: TRBJ2-7
D gene: .
clone size: .
V gene: TRBV19

CDR3 DNA: TGTGCCAGCAGTGTCGGTGCAGGGTCCCAAGAGACCCAGTACTTC
CDR3 protein: CASSVGAGSQETQYF
J gene: TRBJ2-5
D gene: .
clone size: .
V gene: TRBV6-1

CDR3 DNA: TGTGCCAGCAGCTTCGGGGGACAGGAGGTGACCTACACCTTC
CDR3 protein: CASSFGGQEVTYTF
J gene: TRBJ1-2
D gene: TRBD1
clone size: .
V gene: TRBV7-9

CDR3 DNA: TGTGCTAGTGGGGCCCCCACAGGGGGCGGTAATTCACCCCTCCACTTT
CDR3 protein: CASGAPTGGGNSPLHF
J gene: TRBJ1-6
D gene: TRBD1
clone size: .
V gene: TRBV12-5

CDR3 DNA: TGTGCCAGTAGTGGGGACGTACCAGATACGCAGTATTTT
CDR3 protein: CASSGDVPDTQYF
J gene: TRBJ2-3
D gene: .
clone size: .
V gene: TRBV19

CDR3 DNA: TGTGCCAGCCAGAGGGGCGGGAGTTCAGATGAGCAGTTCTTC
CDR3 protein: CASQRGGSSDEQFF
J gene: TRBJ2-1
D gene: TRBD2
clone size: .
V gene: TRBV9

CDR3 DNA: TGCAGTGCTAGAGTCCAGCGAGAGCAGTACTTC
CDR3 protein: CSARVQREQYF
J gene: TRBJ2-7
D gene: .
clone size: .
V gene: TRBV20-1

CDR3 DNA: TGTGCCACGGATACAGGAGATAGCAATCAGCCCCAGCATTTT
CDR3 protein: CATDTGDSNQPQHF
J gene: TRBJ1-5
D gene: .
clone size: few
V gene: TRBV10-3

CDR3 DNA: TGCGCCAGCAGCCAAGGTTACGTCGGGGGGACACTCCTAGTGGATGAGCAGTTCTTC
CDR3 protein: CASSQGYVGGTLLVDEQFF
J gene: TRBJ2-1
D gene: .
clone size: .
V gene: TRBV4-3

CDR3 DNA: TGTGCCAGCAGCTTAGCGGGACAGCTGTACGAGCAGTACTTC
CDR3 protein: CASSLAGQLYEQYF
J gene: TRBJ2-7
D gene: TRBD1
clone size: .
V gene: TRBV11-3

CDR3 DNA: TGTGCCAGTAGTTCCCGGGGCTGGCAGCCCCAGCATTTT
CDR3 protein: CASSSRGWQPQHF
J gene: TRBJ1-5
D gene: .
clone size: .
V gene: TRBV19

CDR3 DNA: TGTGCCAGCAGCTCGGACAGCGCGTCCAACATTCAGTACTTC
CDR3 protein: CASSSDSASNIQYF
J gene: TRBJ2-4
D gene: .
clone size: .
V gene: TRBV7-2

CDR3 DNA: TGTGCCAGCAGTTACGCGAACACCGGGGAGCTGTTTTTT
CDR3 protein: CASSYANTGELFF
J gene: TRBJ2-2
D gene: .
clone size: .
V gene: TRBV6-5

CDR3 DNA: TGTGCCAGCAGCTTCGGGGGCCCGGTGAACGAGCAGTACTTC
CDR3 protein: CASSFGGPVNEQYF
J gene: TRBJ2-7
D gene: .
clone size: .
V gene: TRBV7-3

CDR3 DNA: TGTGCCAGCAGCGTAGTAGGGAGGGGACTAGCGGGTAACAATGAGCAGTTCTTC
CDR3 protein: CASSVVGRGLAGNNEQFF
J gene: TRBJ2-1
D gene: TRBD2
clone size: once
V gene: TRBV9

CDR3 DNA: TGTGCCAGCAGTGGGGGGAGGGTTGCTTTCTTT
CDR3 protein: CASSGGRVAFF
J gene: TRBJ1-1
D gene: .
clone size: .
V gene: TRBV2